The 2 T cell receptor beta chains reported below all come from one sample, sequenced in a study of blood T cell repertoires in COVID-19. Profiled with immunoSEQ multiplex PCR; TCRdb holds only in-frame clones, not every one. In the table there are about 89,000 clones, about 80% of which are singletons. The source material was peripheral blood. The source is a human donor in a cohort sampled during active COVID-19.

The chain couples TRBV7-2 to TRBJ2-7, with 7 bases matching TRBD1. The CDR3 runs to 16 residues. Unmatched junction bases numbered 9, after V lost 1 base and J lost 3 bases. Germline CDR1 is SGHTA and CDR2 is FQGNSA. The CDR3 nucleotides are TGTGCCAGCAGCTTAGGGGGACAGCCTTTGAGCTACGAGCAGTACTTC. It encodes CASSLGGQPLSYEQYF.

V usage is TRBV6-5 and J usage is TRBJ2-7; 8 nucleotides line up with TRBD2. V lost 8 bases, J lost 2 bases, and 5 bases stayed unmatched. This CDR3 is 13 amino acids long. Germline assignment: CDR1 MNHEY and CDR2 SVGAGI. The CDR3 is CASSGGPTYEQYF. DNA for the CDR3: TGTGCCAGCTCGGGGGGGCCCACCTACGAGCAGTACTTC.